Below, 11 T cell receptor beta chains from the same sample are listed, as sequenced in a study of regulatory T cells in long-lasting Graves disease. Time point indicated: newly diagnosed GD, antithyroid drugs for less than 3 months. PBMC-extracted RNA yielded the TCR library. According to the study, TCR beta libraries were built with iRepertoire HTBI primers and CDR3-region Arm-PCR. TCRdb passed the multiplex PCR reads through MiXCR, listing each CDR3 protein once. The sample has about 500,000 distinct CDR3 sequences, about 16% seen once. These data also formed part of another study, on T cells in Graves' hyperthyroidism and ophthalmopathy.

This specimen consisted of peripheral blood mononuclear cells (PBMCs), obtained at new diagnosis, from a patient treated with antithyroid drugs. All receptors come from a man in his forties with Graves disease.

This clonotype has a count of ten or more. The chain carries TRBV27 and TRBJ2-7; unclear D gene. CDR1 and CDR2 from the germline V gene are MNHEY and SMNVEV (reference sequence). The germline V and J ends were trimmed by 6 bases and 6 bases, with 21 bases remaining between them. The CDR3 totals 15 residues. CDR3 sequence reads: CASRFSRASESEQYF. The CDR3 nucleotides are TGTGCCAGCAGGTTTTCCCGGGCCTCCGAGTCCGAGCAGTACTTC.

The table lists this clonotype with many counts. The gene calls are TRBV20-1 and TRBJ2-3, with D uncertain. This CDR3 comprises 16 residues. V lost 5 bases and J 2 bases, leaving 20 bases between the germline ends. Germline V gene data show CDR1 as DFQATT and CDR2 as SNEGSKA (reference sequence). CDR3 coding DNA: TGCAGTGCTCAGCACACCAGAGGAACCCACACAGATACGCAGTATTTT. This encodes CSAQHTRGTHTDTQYF.

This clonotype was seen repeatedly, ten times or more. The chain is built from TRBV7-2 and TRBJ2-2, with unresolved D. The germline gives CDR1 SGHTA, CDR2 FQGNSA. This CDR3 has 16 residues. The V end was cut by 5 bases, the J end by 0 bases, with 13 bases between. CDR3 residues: CASSDPWRTNTGELFF. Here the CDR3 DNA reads TGTGCCAGCAGCGATCCATGGCGGACGAACACCGGGGAGCTGTTTTTT. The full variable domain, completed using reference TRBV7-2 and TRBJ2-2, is GAGVSQSPSNKVTEKGKDVELRCDPISGHTALYWYRQSLGQGLEFLIYFQGNSAPDKSGLPSDRFSAERTGGSVSTLTIQRTQQEDSAVYLCASSDPWRTNTGELFFGEGSRLTVL.

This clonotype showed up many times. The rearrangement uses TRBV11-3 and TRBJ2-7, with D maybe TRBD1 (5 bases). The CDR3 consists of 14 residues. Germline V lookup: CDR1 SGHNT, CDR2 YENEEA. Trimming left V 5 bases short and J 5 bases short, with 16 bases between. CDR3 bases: TGTGCCAGCAGCCCGCAGGGTATAGGCCACGAGCAGTACTTC. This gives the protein CASSPQGIGHEQYF.

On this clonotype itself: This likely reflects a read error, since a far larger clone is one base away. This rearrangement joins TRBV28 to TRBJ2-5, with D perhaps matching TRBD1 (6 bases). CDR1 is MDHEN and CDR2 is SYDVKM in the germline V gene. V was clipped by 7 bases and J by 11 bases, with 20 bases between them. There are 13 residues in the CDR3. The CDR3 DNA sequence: TGTGCCAGCATACAAAGGGGGTACAATGAGCAGTACTTC. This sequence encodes CASIQRGYNEQYF.

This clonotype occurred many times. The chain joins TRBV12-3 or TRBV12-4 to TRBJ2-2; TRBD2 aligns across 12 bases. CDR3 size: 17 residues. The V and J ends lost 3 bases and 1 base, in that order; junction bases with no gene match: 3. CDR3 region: CASSFGTSGLNTGELFF. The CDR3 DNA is TGTGCCAGCAGTTTCGGGACTAGCGGGCTGAACACCGGGGAGCTGTTTTTT.

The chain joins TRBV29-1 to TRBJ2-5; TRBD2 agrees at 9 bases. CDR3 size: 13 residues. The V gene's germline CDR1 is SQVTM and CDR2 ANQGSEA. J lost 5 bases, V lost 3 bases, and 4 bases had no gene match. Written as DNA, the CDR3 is TGCAGCGTTGATCAAAGCGGGAGGGAGACCCAGTACTTC. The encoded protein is CSVDQSGRETQYF.

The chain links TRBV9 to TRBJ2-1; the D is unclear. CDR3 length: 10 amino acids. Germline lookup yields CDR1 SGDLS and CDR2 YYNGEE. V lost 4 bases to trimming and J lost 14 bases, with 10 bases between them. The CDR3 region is CASSPREKFF. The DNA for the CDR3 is TGTGCCAGCAGCCCCCGAGAGAAGTTCTTC.

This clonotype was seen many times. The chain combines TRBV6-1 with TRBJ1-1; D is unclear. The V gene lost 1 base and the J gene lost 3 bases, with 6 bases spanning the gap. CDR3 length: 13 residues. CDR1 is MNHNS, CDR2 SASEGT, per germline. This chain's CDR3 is CASSEVGYTEAFF. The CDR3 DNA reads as TGTGCCAGCAGTGAAGTCGGGTACACTGAAGCTTTCTTT.

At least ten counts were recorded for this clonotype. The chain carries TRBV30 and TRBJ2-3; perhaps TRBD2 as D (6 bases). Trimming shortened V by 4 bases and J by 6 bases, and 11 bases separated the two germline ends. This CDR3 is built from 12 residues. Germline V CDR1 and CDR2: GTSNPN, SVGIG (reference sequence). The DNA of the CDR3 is TGTGCCTGGATTAGGGACTTTGATACGCAGTATTTT. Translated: CAWIRDFDTQYF.

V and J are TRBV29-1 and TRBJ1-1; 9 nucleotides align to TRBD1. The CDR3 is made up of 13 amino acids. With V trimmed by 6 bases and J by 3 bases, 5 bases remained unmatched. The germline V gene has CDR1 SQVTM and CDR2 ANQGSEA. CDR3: CSVRDRVYTEAFF. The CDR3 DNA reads TGCAGCGTAAGGGACAGGGTCTACACTGAAGCTTTCTTT.